The T cell receptor (beta chain) under discussion was sequenced for a study of early stage breast cancer tumors. Overall study: Invasive lobular carcinomas made up four of 12 ER+/PR+/HER2- tumors.

Overall study results and limits: Comparing each tissue with blood distinguished tumor from normal in 14 of 16 patients.

TCRdb's copy holds only in-frame clones and misses some; the assay was immunoSEQ multiplex PCR. The sample lists some 70,000 clones, roughly 80% seen once, with about 3.6% in the top ten. A few counts support this clone. Its antigen is undetermined. The CDR3 spans 14 residues. Looked up from germline, CDR1 is MGHDK and CDR2 is SYGVNS. V shed 4 bases, J shed 6 bases, and the junction held 5 bases outside the gene matches. This chain uses TRBV25-1 with TRBJ1-2; 10 nucleotides align to TRBD1. Sequencing was performed on blood. The clonotype was recovered from a person aged 55 to 75 with breast cancer. CDR3 in DNA: TGTGCCAGCAGTGGACAGGGGGCTTTCGATGGCTACACCTTC. Translation: CASSGQGAFDGYTF.